This T cell receptor beta chain was identified during a study of T cells after yellow fever vaccination. CDR3 size: 16 residues. Trimming took 5 bases from V and 4 from J; bases not matched to a gene: 4. TCRdb re-derived calls from the 5' RACE reads in MiXCR, one entry per CDR3 protein. The data hold about 240,000 distinct CDR3 sequences, with about 7.1% observed a single time. The input for sequencing was CD4+ T cells sorted from PBMCs, taken 15 days after the yellow fever booster vaccination. The chain joins TRBV12-3 or TRBV12-4 to TRBJ2-1; 14 bases line up with TRBD2. This TCR came from a man aged 30 to 45 who received the YFV17D yellow fever vaccine. CDR3 sequence: CASSVTSGRGYNEQFF. The CDR3 DNA reads TGTGCCAGCAGTGTGACTAGCGGGAGGGGGTACAATGAGCAGTTCTTC.